The rows below give T cell receptor beta chains drawn from one sample of a study of spatial heterogeneity in lung cancer. TCRdb passed the 5' RACE reads through MiXCR, listing each CDR3 protein once. The repertoire holds tens of thousands of distinct CDR3 sequences, with approximately 21% as singletons. Sequencing used PBMCs, obtained at surgery. These receptors all stem from a male donor with early-stage non-small cell lung cancer. CDR3s include the opening cysteine and the closing phenylalanine or tryptophan.

V,J,CDR3
TRBV7-9,TRBJ1-2,CASSLSDRRHGYTF
TRBV5-8,TRBJ1-1,CASSLRDRAFF
TRBV10-3,TRBJ1-6,CAIGGANSPLHF
TRBV3-1,TRBJ2-4,CASSQEVDIQYF
TRBV9,TRBJ2-2,CAGHGDSTGELFF
TRBV10-3,TRBJ1-5,CAIGADSNQPQHF
TRBV28,TRBJ2-2,CASTSPLGANTNTGELFF
TRBV6-1,TRBJ1-1,CASSELGNTEAFF
TRBV7-2,TRBJ1-3,CASSLRQQTAGNTIYF
TRBV27,TRBJ2-2,CASRPIRLVVGTGELFF
TRBV7-9,TRBJ2-3,CASSLGATGADTQYF
TRBV4-3,TRBJ2-6,CASSPNIGISGANVLTF
TRBV5-1,TRBJ1-1,CASSATTKGAEAFF
TRBV27,TRBJ1-2,CASRNTQGGGYTF
TRBV28,TRBJ2-4,CATSGGGAKNIQYF
TRBV3-1,TRBJ2-7,CASSQDVTGGEEQYF
TRBV3-1,TRBJ2-5,CASSRGLAGGQETQYF